The 23 T cell receptor beta chains below come from one sample, sequenced in a study of CD8+CD57+ T cells in acquired aplastic anemia. The TCR beta profiling, which covered VDJ combination and CDR3 sequence, was carried out using genomic DNA as the template. In TCRdb, the reads were re-called with MiXCR into one record per CDR3 protein. Counted here are some 280,000 distinct CDR3 sequences, 56% occurring once; the ten biggest clones make up roughly 8%. The source material was sorted CD4+, CD8+, or CD8+CD57+ T cells (not recorded which) from PBMCs. These TCRs come from a human donor with severe aplastic anemia or a healthy control (not recorded which).

V gene TRBV2 combines with J gene TRBJ2-1, with TRBD1 identical over 8 bases. This CDR3 has 13 amino acids. V shed 5 bases, J shed 9 bases, and the junction held 6 bases outside the gene matches. Germline values: CDR1 SNHLY, CDR2 FYNNEI. The CDR3, as DNA: TGTGCCAGCAGTTTACGAGGACAGGGTGAGCAGTTCTTC. This codes for CASSLRGQGEQFF.

This clonotype was recorded a few times. The chain has TRBV10-3 and TRBJ2-7; D gene ambiguous. CDR1 and CDR2 (germline): ENHRY, SYGVKD. The CDR3 is made up of 14 amino acids. Trimming shortened V by 0 bases and J by 2 bases, and 8 bases separated the two germline ends. The DNA for the CDR3 is TGTGCCATCAGTGAGTCGGTAGGAACCTACGAGCAGTACTTC. Its translation is CAISESVGTYEQYF.

The V and J genes are TRBV9 and TRBJ2-3; D not resolved. Germline V gene sequence: CDR1 SGDLS, CDR2 YYNGEE. Trimming took 3 bases from V and 0 from J, leaving 8 bases between them. The CDR3 spans 14 residues. This CDR3 is CASSADGSTDTQYF. In nucleotides, the CDR3 is TGTGCCAGCAGCGCCGACGGGAGCACAGATACGCAGTATTTT. The full variable domain, its missing parts supplied by reference TRBV9 and TRBJ2-3, is DSGVTQTPKHLITATGQRVTLRCSPRSGDLSVYWYQQSLDQGLQFLIQYYNGEERAKGNILERFSAQQFPDLHSELNLSSLELGDSALYFCASSADGSTDTQYFGPGTRLTVL.

The chain couples TRBV7-2 to TRBJ1-3, with no clear D. Germline loops: CDR1 SGHTA, CDR2 FQGNSA. The CDR3 spans 14 residues. Trimming shortened V by 4 bases and J by 5 bases, and 12 bases separated the two germline ends. The chain's CDR3 is CASSSDFTRNTIYF. For the CDR3, the DNA is TGTGCCAGCAGCTCGGACTTTACGAGAAACACCATATATTTT.

For this clonotype: At one boundary the junction diverges from the germline segment, which might be a read error. The V and J genes are TRBV7-3 and TRBJ2-3, with 11 nucleotides matching TRBD2. This CDR3 has 16 amino acids. Looked up from germline, CDR1 is SGHTA and CDR2 is FQGTGA. CDR3 residues: CASSLTGLAATDTQYF. The CDR3 nucleotides are TGTGCCAGCAGCCTGACGGGACTAGCGGCTACAGACACGCAGTATTTT. Full variable domain (outside the CDR3, taken from reference TRBV7-3 and TRBJ2-3): GAGVSQTPSNKVTEKGKYVELRCDPISGHTALYWYRQSLGQGPEFLIYFQGTGAADDSGLPNDRFFAVRPEGSVSTLKIQRTERGDSAVYLCASSLTGLAATDTQYFGPGTRLTVL.

This clonotype was detected many times. The chain couples TRBV12-3 or TRBV12-4 to TRBJ1-2; D perhaps matches TRBD1 (6 bases). This CDR3 has 16 residues. V dropped 6 bases and J dropped 5 bases, with 22 bases sitting between them. The CDR3 coding sequence is TGTGCCAGCAGCCTGAAAGTCGCCGGGACAAGTTATGGCTACACCTTC. Translating gives CASSLKVAGTSYGYTF.

The chain is built from TRBV10-3 and TRBJ2-7; D unclear. The V end lost 3 bases, the J end lost 0 bases, and 12 bases lay between the germline ends. Looked up from germline, CDR1 is ENHRY and CDR2 is SYGVKD. This CDR3 spans 15 amino acids. CDR3 loop: CAISEELLSSYEQYF. CDR3 nucleotide sequence: TGTGCCATCAGTGAAGAACTCCTGAGCTCCTACGAGCAGTACTTC.

This clonotype has a handful of counts. This chain connects TRBV7-3 to TRBJ1-1; unclear D gene. There are 11 residues in the CDR3. V was cut by 2 bases and J by 11 bases, with 9 bases left in between. CDR1 and CDR2 from the germline V gene are SGHTA and FQGTGA. CDR3 nucleotides: TGTGCCAGCAGCTTATCCGAGTGGGCTTTCTTT. Amino acids: CASSLSEWAFF. The full variable domain, in which reference TRBV7-3 and TRBJ1-1 provide the parts outside the CDR3, is GAGVSQTPSNKVTEKGKYVELRCDPISGHTALYWYRQSLGQGPEFLIYFQGTGAADDSGLPNDRFFAVRPEGSVSTLKIQRTERGDSAVYLCASSLSEWAFFGQGTRLTVV.

This clonotype was detected many times. As DNA, the CDR3 is TGCAGTGCTAGCGACTCGGACACGGACTATGGCTACACCTTC. Translated, it gives CSASDSDTDYGYTF. This sequence joins TRBV20-1 and TRBJ1-2; tentatively, D is TRBD1 (5 bases). Germline V gives CDR1 DFQATT, CDR2 SNEGSKA (reference sequence). CDR3 size: 14 residues. The V and J ends lost 3 bases and 3 bases respectively, with 14 bases between them.

This clonotype has at least ten counts. This chain connects TRBV12-5 to TRBJ2-2; D gene uncertain. V was shortened by 6 bases and J by 4 bases, with 15 bases between the two germline ends. The CDR3 has 15 residues. The germline CDR1 and CDR2 sequences are LGHNT and FRNRAP. The CDR3 DNA reads as TGTGCTAGTGGCCCCGACAATATCGGCACCGGGGAGCTGTTTTTT. It codes for CASGPDNIGTGELFF.

The rearrangement links TRBV29-1 to TRBJ1-4; maybe TRBD1 (6 bases). The CDR3 is made up of 15 amino acids. Looked up from germline, CDR1 is SQVTM and CDR2 is ANQGSEA. Trimming removed 1 base at V and 4 bases at J, with 13 bases between. CDR3 nucleotides: TGCAGCGTTGAAGTTCGGGGGGCAGATAATGAAAAACTGTTTTTT. The encoded protein is CSVEVRGADNEKLFF.

Only a few counts were recorded for this clonotype. The chain combines TRBV7-3 with TRBJ1-2, with TRBD1 matching 7 bases. Germline V gene sequence: CDR1 SGHTA, CDR2 FQGTGA. V trimming: 0 bases; J trimming: 4 bases; junction bases outside the gene matches: 2. The CDR3 has 14 amino acids. CDR3 residues: CASSLTGGVYGYTF. The CDR3 region has the DNA TGTGCCAGCAGCTTAACAGGGGGCGTCTATGGCTACACCTTC.

The rearrangement links TRBV5-5 to TRBJ1-3, with D hard to call. Germline values: CDR1 SGHKS, CDR2 YYEKEE (reference sequence). This CDR3 has 12 amino acids. Trimming cost V 5 bases and J 2 bases, with 5 bases left between them. The CDR3 nucleotides are TGTGCCAGCAGTAGGACTGGAAACACCATATATTTT. Its protein product is CASSRTGNTIYF.

This rearrangement joins TRBV19 to TRBJ2-1, with D unresolved. This CDR3 contains 14 residues. The germline V gene has CDR1 LNHDA and CDR2 SQIVND (reference sequence). Trimming stripped 2 bases from V and 6 bases from J, with 11 bases between. The CDR3 sequence is CASSINRAGNEQFF. The DNA of the CDR3 is TGTGCCAGTAGTATAAATAGGGCCGGCAATGAGCAGTTCTTC.

V usage is TRBV18 and J usage is TRBJ2-5; D is undetermined. This CDR3 has 14 amino acids. Germline assignment: CDR1 KGHSH and CDR2 LQKENI. The V and J ends lost 2 bases and 0 bases respectively, with 7 bases between them. DNA for the CDR3: TGTGCCAGCTCACCAACGATAAACCAAGAGACCCAGTACTTC. Protein product: CASSPTINQETQYF.

The sample holds a few counts of this clonotype. The J gene is TRBJ2-5, the V gene TRBV7-2; 9 bases align to TRBD1. The germline CDR1 and CDR2 sequences are SGHTA and FQGNSA. Trimming cost V 3 bases and J 9 bases; bases outside gene matches: 11. The CDR3 loop spans 15 amino acids. The CDR3, as DNA: TGTGCCAGCAGCTTGGGACAGGGTGGGAATCAGCCCCAGTACTTC. Amino acid sequence: CASSLGQGGNQPQYF. The whole variable domain, filled in from reference TRBV7-2 and TRBJ2-5, reads GAGVSQSPSNKVTEKGKDVELRCDPISGHTALYWYRQSLGQGLEFLIYFQGNSAPDKSGLPSDRFSAERTGGSVSTLTIQRTQQEDSAVYLCASSLGQGGNQPQYFGPGTRLLVL.

This clonotype was seen at least ten times. The J gene is TRBJ2-7, the V gene TRBV7-3, with D possibly being TRBD2 (6 bases). The germline V and J ends were trimmed by 5 bases and 3 bases, with 17 bases remaining between them. This CDR3 has 15 residues. In germline, CDR1 is SGHTA, CDR2 FQGTGA. The CDR3 is CASSRIPGLLYEQYF. CDR3 in DNA: TGTGCCAGCAGCCGAATCCCGGGACTGCTCTACGAGCAGTACTTC.

The table lists this clonotype with many counts. The chain links TRBV7-3 to TRBJ2-3; TRBD1 agrees at 7 bases. The CDR3 length is 15 residues. Germline CDR1 and CDR2: SGHTA and FQGTGA. V lost 5 bases and J lost 5; bases outside the gene matches: 10. The CDR3 region is CASSVPGGLQDTQYF. DNA for the CDR3: TGTGCCAGCAGCGTACCAGGGGGTTTACAAGATACGCAGTATTTT.

This clonotype showed up just once. CDR3 protein: CAWTAGQGIYEQYF. CDR3 coding DNA: TGTGCCTGGACCGCGGGACAGGGTATCTACGAGCAGTACTTC. The chain couples TRBV30 to TRBJ2-7, with 9 bases matching TRBD1. CDR1 and CDR2 from the germline V gene are GTSNPN and SVGIG (reference sequence). The CDR3 loop spans 14 amino acids. With V trimmed by 4 bases and J by 3 bases, 7 bases remained unmatched.

Details on this clonotype: The junction does not match germline at one end; this may be a read error. The chain has TRBV7-2 and TRBJ1-4, with unresolved D. This CDR3 spans 16 amino acids. The germline V gene encodes CDR1 SGHTA and CDR2 FQGNSA. As DNA, the CDR3 is TGCGCCAGCAGCCAATCCCGTCGGGGTTTGAGTGAAAAACTGTTTTTT. It specifies CASSQSRRGLSEKLFF.

The rearrangement uses TRBV7-8 and TRBJ2-3; D is unresolved. Germline V lookup: CDR1 SGHVS, CDR2 FQNEAQ. Trimming removed 6 bases from V and 2 bases from J, with 12 bases in between. The CDR3 is 14 residues long. The CDR3 spells CASSEISFTDTQYF. The CDR3 DNA reads as TGTGCCAGCAGTGAAATAAGCTTCACAGATACGCAGTATTTT.

This clonotype appeared a few times. The genes are TRBV20-1 and TRBJ2-3; D might be TRBD2 (5 bases). CDR1 DFQATT and CDR2 SNEGSKA come from the germline V gene (reference sequence). The V end was cut by 1 base, the J end by 0 bases, with 11 bases between. The CDR3 has 15 residues. CDR3: CSARVPGSSTDTQYF. CDR3 coding DNA: TGCAGTGCTAGAGTTCCGGGGTCTAGCACAGATACGCAGTATTTT.

In this sample, this clonotype turned up a few times. J is TRBJ2-2 and V is TRBV14, with D unresolved. Deletions cut 1 base from V and 4 bases from J, with 10 bases between. This CDR3 is built from 15 residues. Germline assignment: CDR1 SGHDN and CDR2 FVKESK. The CDR3 DNA is TGTGCCAGCAGCCAAGTTCCAGTGGGCACCGGGGAGCTGTTTTTT. Amino acids: CASSQVPVGTGELFF.